This entry lists 13 T cell receptor beta chains sequenced from one sample in a study of blood T cell repertoires in COVID-19. The protocol was immunoSEQ multiplex PCR, while the TCRdb copy is restricted to in-frame clones and leaves out a portion. Of under 250,000 clones listed, around nine tenths are singletons. The sequencing sample was made of peripheral blood. The receptor set was obtained from a man between 60 and 75 years old with COVID-19, enrolled during active disease.

This clone was picked up one time. V is TRBV4-2 and J is TRBJ1-1; 12 bases are a match to TRBD1. V lost 0 bases and J lost 5; bases outside the gene matches: 10. The CDR3 runs to 18 residues. Germline-derived CDR1 and CDR2 are LGHNA and YNFKEQ. The CDR3 coding sequence is TGTGCCAGCAGCCAAGATTTTGGGACAGGGGGCGTATATACTGAAGCTTTCTTT. It translates to CASSQDFGTGGVYTEAFF.

V gene TRBV5-1 combines with J gene TRBJ2-3; 8 positions agree with TRBD2. Per the germline V gene, CDR1 is SGHRS and CDR2 is YFSETQ. Trimming removed 3 bases from V and 1 base from J; junction bases left unmatched: 7. CDR3 length: 16 amino acids. This CDR3 is CASSWRTSPGTDTQYF. The CDR3, as DNA: TGCGCCAGCAGCTGGAGGACTAGCCCCGGCACAGATACGCAGTATTTT.

CDR3 region: CASRSNPDRGLDTQYF. For the CDR3, the DNA is TGTGCCAGCAGGTCCAATCCTGACAGGGGGCTAGATACGCAGTATTTT. V gene TRBV25-1 combines with J gene TRBJ2-3, with 10 bases lining up with TRBD1. The germline gives CDR1 MGHDK, CDR2 SYGVNS. The CDR3 contains 16 residues. Trimming removed 6 bases from V and 5 bases from J; junction bases left unmatched: 11.

This clone was counted once. The chain links TRBV6-2 or TRBV6-3 to TRBJ1-2, with D maybe TRBD1 (5 bases). The V gene's germline CDR1 is MNHEY and CDR2 SVGEGT. The CDR3 has 13 residues. The ends were cut back, 5 bases at V and 9 bases at J, with 16 bases in the middle. The CDR3 here is CASSPTIRDRYTF. The CDR3 bases are TGTGCCAGCAGTCCCACCATCAGGGATCGCTACACCTTC.

J is TRBJ1-2 and V is TRBV9; D is perhaps TRBD1 (5 bases). Germline V gene data show CDR1 as SGDLS and CDR2 as YYNGEE. Trimming stripped 3 bases from V and 3 bases from J, with 12 bases between. The CDR3 length is 14 residues. The CDR3 region has the DNA TGTGCCAGCAGCGCCGGGGAGGGGTACTATGGCTACACCTTC. It yields the protein CASSAGEGYYGYTF.

J is TRBJ1-2 and V is TRBV5-1; 10 bases match TRBD1. The CDR3 covers 15 residues. V lost 5 bases and J lost 5; bases outside the gene matches: 9. Germline-derived CDR1 and CDR2 are SGHRS and YFSETQ. CDR3 region: CASSQSGQGGYGYTF. The CDR3 nucleotides are TGCGCCAGCAGTCAGTCCGGACAGGGGGGTTATGGCTACACCTTC.

The gene calls are TRBV27 and TRBJ1-6; the match to TRBD1 covers 10 bases. With 6 bases clipped from V and 6 bases from J, the junction kept 5 bases outside the gene matches. CDR1 MNHEY and CDR2 SMNVEV come from the germline V gene (reference sequence). This CDR3 is built from 15 residues. The CDR3, as DNA: TGTGCCAGCAGAGGGACAGGGGTGTTTAATTCACCCCTCCACTTT. Its translation is CASRGTGVFNSPLHF.

V is TRBV20-1 and J is TRBJ1-5; D unresolved. The V gene lost 3 bases and the J gene lost 4 bases, with 16 bases spanning the gap. There are 15 residues in the CDR3. CDR1 and CDR2 (germline): DFQATT, SNEGSKA (reference sequence). This chain's CDR3 is CSASFPYSSNQPQHF. CDR3 bases: TGCAGTGCTAGTTTCCCGTACTCTTCTAATCAGCCCCAGCATTTT.

The table lists this clone with many counts. The J gene is TRBJ1-3, the V gene TRBV5-6, with D possibly TRBD1 on 6 matching bases. The length of the CDR3 is 18 residues. Germline V gene data show CDR1 as SGHDT and CDR2 as YYEEEE. V lost 4 bases and J lost 0, with 20 bases in between. The chain's CDR3 is CASSPPFRQDFSGNTIYF. The CDR3 DNA sequence: TGTGCCAGCAGCCCCCCCTTTCGACAGGATTTCTCTGGAAACACCATATATTTT.

The chain carries TRBV30 and TRBJ1-5, with D tentatively TRBD1 (6 bases). Germline CDR1 and CDR2: GTSNPN and SVGIG (reference sequence). CDR3 length: 15 amino acids. Deletions cut 3 bases from V and 3 bases from J, with 15 bases between. CDR3 in amino acids: CAWRLTGYDNQPQHF. Here the CDR3 DNA reads TGTGCCTGGAGATTAACAGGGTACGACAATCAGCCCCAGCATTTT.

The chain couples TRBV28 to TRBJ2-7; 8 bases match TRBD2. The CDR3 length is 16 residues. V lost 10 bases, J lost 0 bases, and 14 bases stayed unmatched. Germline V gives CDR1 MDHEN, CDR2 SYDVKM. CDR3 bases: TGTGCCACCTCCTCTCACGGGCTAGCGGGCTCCTACGAGCAGTACTTC. It encodes CATSSHGLAGSYEQYF.

The chain employs TRBV6-5 and TRBJ2-7, with 10 bases lining up with TRBD2. This CDR3 has 15 residues. The V gene's germline CDR1 is MNHEY and CDR2 SVGAGI. Unmatched junction bases numbered 10, after V lost 6 bases and J lost 5 bases. The CDR3 sequence is CASRRLAGDQHEQYF. The CDR3 DNA is TGTGCCAGCAGGAGACTAGCGGGCGACCAACACGAGCAGTACTTC.

The chain is built from TRBV11-1 and TRBJ2-7; the D gene is possibly TRBD1 (6 bases). The CDR3 sequence is 16 residues long. Germline assignment: CDR1 SGHAT and CDR2 FQDESV (reference sequence). Trimming removed 2 bases from V and 2 bases from J, with 16 bases in between. CDR3 in amino acids: CASSLSGTGIPYEQYF. For the CDR3, the DNA is TGTGCCAGCAGCTTATCTGGTACAGGGATTCCCTACGAGCAGTACTTC.